Sequencing of this T cell receptor beta chain was carried out in a study of blood T cell repertoires in COVID-19. In the study overall: Sites in the United States, Italy and Spain provided acute and convalescent COVID-19 samples.

This CDR3 has 15 amino acids. CDR1 and CDR2 (germline): SNHLY, FYNNEI. V dropped 8 bases and J dropped 0 bases, with 14 bases sitting between them. Profiled with immunoSEQ multiplex PCR; TCRdb holds only in-frame clones, not every one. This sample yields 120,000 or so clones, of which 83% are seen a single time; about 5.5% belongs to the top ten. The specimen was peripheral blood. The J gene is TRBJ1-3, the V gene TRBV2; tentative D call: TRBD1 (6 bases). The sequence was collected from an elderly man with active or convalescent COVID-19. The CDR3 nucleotides are TGTGCCAGCGGCCAGGACAGATCCTCTGGAAACACCATATATTTT. Its translation is CASGQDRSSGNTIYF.